This entry concerns a single T cell receptor beta chain. Libraries were prepared by immunoSEQ multiplex PCR; TCRdb keeps only in-frame clonotypes and omits some of them. This sample carries under 650,000 clones, 90% to 96% of them seen once, and the ten largest clones take 0.05% to 0.07%. This record comes from a study of shared clonotypes between healthy human individuals. Looking at the study overall: Every donor yielded three CD4 naive, three CD4 memory, two CD8 naive and one CD8 memory plate.

Trimming cost V 0 bases and J 1 base; bases outside gene matches: 4. Germline V gene sequence: CDR1 SGHRS, CDR2 YFSETQ. There are 16 residues in the CDR3. Sequencing used naive CD4+ T cells sorted from blood. Subset noted: CD45RA+ positively selected. The source of this sequence is a woman under 40 in good health. The V gene is TRBV5-1, the J gene TRBJ2-3; 8 bases are shared with TRBD2. The CDR3 sequence is CASSLVTSGGTDTQYF. Here the CDR3 DNA reads TGCGCCAGCAGCTTGGTCACTAGCGGAGGCACAGATACGCAGTATTTT.